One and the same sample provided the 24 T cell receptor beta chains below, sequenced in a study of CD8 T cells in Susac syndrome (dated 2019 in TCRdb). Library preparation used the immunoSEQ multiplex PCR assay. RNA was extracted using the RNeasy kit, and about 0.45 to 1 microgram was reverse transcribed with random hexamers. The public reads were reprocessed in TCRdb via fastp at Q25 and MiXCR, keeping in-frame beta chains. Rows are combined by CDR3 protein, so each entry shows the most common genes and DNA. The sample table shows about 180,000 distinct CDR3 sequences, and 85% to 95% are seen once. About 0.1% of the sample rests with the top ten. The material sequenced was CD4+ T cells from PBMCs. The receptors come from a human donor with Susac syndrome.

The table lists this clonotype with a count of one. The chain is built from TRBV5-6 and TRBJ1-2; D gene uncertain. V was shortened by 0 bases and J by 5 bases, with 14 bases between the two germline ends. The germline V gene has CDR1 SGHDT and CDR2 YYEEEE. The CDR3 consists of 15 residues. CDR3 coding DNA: TGTGCCAGCAGCTTGGAGGTCAGAAGAGGATATGGCTACACCTTC. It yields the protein CASSLEVRRGYGYTF.

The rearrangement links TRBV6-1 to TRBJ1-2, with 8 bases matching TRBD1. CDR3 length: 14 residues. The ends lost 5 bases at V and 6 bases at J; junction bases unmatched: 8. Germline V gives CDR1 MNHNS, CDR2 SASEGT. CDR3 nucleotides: TGTGCCAGCAGTCCCACACGGGACAGGAATGGCTACACCTTC. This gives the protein CASSPTRDRNGYTF.

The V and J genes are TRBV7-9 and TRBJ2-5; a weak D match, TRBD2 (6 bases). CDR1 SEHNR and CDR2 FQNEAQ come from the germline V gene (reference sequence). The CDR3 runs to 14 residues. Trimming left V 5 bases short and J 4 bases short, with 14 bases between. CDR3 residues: CASSPDAGGETQYF. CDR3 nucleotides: TGTGCCAGCAGCCCAGACGCCGGGGGAGAGACCCAGTACTTC. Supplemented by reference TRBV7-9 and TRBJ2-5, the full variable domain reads DTGVSQNPRHKITKRGQNVTFRCDPISEHNRLYWYRQTLGQGPEFLTYFQNEAQLEKSRLLSDRFSAERPKGSFSTLEIQRTEQGDSAMYLCASSPDAGGETQYFGPGTRLLVL.

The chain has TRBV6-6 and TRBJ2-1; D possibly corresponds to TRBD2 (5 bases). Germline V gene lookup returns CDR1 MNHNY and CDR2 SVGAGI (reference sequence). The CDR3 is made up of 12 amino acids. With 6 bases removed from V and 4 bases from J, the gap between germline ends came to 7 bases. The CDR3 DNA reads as TGTGCCAGCAGACCGGGGTACAATGAGCAGTTCTTC. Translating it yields CASRPGYNEQFF.

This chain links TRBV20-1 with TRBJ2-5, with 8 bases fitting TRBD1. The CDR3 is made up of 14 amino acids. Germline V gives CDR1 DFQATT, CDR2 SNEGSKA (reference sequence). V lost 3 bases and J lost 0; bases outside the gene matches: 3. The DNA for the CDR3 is TGCAGTGCTAGGCACAGGGGGTACCAAGAGACCCAGTACTTC. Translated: CSARHRGYQETQYF.

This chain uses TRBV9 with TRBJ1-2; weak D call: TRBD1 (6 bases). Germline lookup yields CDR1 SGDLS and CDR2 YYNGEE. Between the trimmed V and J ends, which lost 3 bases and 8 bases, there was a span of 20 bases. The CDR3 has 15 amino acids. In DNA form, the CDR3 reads TGTGCCAGCAGCGGAGACAGGCACTTCACTGAGGGCTACACCTTC. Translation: CASSGDRHFTEGYTF.

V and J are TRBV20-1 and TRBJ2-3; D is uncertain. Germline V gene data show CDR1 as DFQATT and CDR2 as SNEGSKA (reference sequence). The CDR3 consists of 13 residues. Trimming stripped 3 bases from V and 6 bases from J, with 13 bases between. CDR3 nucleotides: TGCAGTGCTAGTATCGGCCCTACGGATACGCAGTATTTT. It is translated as CSASIGPTDTQYF.

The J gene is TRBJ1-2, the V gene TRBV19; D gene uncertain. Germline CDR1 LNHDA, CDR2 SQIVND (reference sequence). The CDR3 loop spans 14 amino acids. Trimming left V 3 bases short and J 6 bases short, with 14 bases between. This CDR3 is CASSMGRKSDGYTF. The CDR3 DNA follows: TGTGCCAGTAGTATGGGAAGGAAGAGTGATGGCTACACCTTC.

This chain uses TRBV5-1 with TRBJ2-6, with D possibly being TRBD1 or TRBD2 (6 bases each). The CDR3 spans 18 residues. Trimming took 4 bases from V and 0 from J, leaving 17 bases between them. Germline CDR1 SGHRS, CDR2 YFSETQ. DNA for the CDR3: TGCGCCAGCAGCAGAGAGGGGGGCGAGCTCTCTGGGGCCAACGTCCTGACTTTC. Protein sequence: CASSREGGELSGANVLTF.

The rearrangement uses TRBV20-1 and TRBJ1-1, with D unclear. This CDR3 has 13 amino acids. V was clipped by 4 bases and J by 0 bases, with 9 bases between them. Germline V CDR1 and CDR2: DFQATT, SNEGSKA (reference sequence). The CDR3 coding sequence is TGCAGTGCTAACAATGGCATGAACACTGAAGCTTTCTTT. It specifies CSANNGMNTEAFF.

CDR3 DNA sequence: TGTGCCAGCAGTCCCGGGGGCCCCAGTACAGATACGCAGTATTTT. This sequence encodes CASSPGGPSTDTQYF. J is TRBJ2-3 and V is TRBV28, with D tentatively TRBD1 or TRBD2 (6 bases each). Germline V gives CDR1 MDHEN, CDR2 SYDVKM. V was trimmed by 5 bases and J by 3 bases, leaving 15 bases between them. There are 15 residues in the CDR3.

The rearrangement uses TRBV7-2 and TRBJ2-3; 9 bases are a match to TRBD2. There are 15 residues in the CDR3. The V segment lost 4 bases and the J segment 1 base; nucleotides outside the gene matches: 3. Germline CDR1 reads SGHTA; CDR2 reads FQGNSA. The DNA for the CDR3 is TGTGCCAGCAGCTCGGGACTAGCCGGCACAGATACGCAGTATTTT. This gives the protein CASSSGLAGTDTQYF.

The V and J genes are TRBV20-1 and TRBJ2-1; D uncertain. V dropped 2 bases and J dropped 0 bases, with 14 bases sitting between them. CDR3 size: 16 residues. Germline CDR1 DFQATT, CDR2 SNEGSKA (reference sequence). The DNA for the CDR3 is TGCAGTGCTAGAATGCTGATCGCGAGCTCCTACAATGAGCAGTTCTTC. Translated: CSARMLIASSYNEQFF.

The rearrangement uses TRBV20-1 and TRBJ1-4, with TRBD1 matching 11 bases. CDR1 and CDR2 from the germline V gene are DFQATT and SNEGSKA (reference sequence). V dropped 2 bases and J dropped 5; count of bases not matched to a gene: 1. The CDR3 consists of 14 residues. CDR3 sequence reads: CSARRDRGNEKLFF. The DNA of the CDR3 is TGCAGTGCTAGAAGGGACAGGGGGAATGAAAAACTGTTTTTT.

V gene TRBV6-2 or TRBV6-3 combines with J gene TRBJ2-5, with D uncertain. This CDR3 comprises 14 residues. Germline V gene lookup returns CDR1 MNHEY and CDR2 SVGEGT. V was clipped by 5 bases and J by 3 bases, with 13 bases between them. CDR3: CASSRLRAEETQYF. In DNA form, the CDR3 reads TGTGCCAGCAGTCGCCTTAGGGCAGAAGAGACCCAGTACTTC.

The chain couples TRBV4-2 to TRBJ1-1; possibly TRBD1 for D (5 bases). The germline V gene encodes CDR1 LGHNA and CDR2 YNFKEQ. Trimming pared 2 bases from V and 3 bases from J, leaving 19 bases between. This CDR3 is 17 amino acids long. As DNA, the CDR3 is TGTGCCAGCAGCCAAACCTTTCAGGGTCACGGCGACACTGAAGCTTTCTTT. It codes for CASSQTFQGHGDTEAFF.

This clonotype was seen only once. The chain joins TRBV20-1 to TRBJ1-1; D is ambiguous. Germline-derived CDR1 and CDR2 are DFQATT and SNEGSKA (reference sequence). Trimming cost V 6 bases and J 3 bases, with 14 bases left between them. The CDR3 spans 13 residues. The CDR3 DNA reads TGCAGTGCCCCGGAGAAGGAGGACACTGAAGCTTTCTTT. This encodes CSAPEKEDTEAFF.

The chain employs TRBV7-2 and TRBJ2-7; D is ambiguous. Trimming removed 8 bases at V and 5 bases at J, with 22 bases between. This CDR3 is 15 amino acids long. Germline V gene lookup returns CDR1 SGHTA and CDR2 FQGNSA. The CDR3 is CASSPEPGLKDEQYF. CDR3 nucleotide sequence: TGTGCCAGCTCCCCGGAGCCGGGCCTAAAGGACGAGCAGTACTTC.

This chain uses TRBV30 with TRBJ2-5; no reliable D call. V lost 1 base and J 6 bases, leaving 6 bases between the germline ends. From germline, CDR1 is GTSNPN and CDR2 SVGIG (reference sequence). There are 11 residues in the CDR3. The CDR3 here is CAWSGQQTQYF. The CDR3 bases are TGTGCCTGGAGTGGGCAACAGACCCAGTACTTC.

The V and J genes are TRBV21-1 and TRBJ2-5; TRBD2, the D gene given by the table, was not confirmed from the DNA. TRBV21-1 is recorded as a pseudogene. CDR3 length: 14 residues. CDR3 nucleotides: TGTGCCAGCAGCAATGGGGTCGGCGGGCCGGAACGGAACTTC. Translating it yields CASSNGVGGPERNF.

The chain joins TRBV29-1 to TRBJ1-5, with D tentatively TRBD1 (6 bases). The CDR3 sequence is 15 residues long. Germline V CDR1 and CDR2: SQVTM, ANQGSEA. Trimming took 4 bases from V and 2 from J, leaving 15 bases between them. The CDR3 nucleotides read TGCAGCGTTGCCGGGGGGCAGGGCGGCAATCAGCCCCAGCATTTT. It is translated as CSVAGGQGGNQPQHF.

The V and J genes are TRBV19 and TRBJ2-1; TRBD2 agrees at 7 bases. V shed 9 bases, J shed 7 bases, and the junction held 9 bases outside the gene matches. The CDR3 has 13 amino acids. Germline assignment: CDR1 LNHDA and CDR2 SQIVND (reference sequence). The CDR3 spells CASAGVLGNEQFF. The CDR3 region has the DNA TGTGCCAGCGCGGGAGTCCTAGGGAATGAGCAGTTCTTC.

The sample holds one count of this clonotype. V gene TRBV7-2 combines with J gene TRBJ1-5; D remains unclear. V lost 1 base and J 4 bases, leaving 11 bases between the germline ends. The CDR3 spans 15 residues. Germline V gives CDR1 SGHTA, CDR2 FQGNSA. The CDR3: CASSLVAGRNQPQHF. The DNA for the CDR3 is TGTGCCAGCAGCTTAGTGGCGGGTAGGAATCAGCCCCAGCATTTT.

The CDR3 nucleotides are TGTGCCAGCAGTAGAGGGGCCGAAAATCAGCCCCAGCATTTT. This codes for CASSRGAENQPQHF. This sequence joins TRBV6-5 and TRBJ1-5; TRBD1 is a possible D gene (5 bases). Trimming shortened V by 5 bases and J by 4 bases, and 12 bases separated the two germline ends. Germline assignment: CDR1 MNHEY and CDR2 SVGAGI. CDR3 length: 14 amino acids.